This T cell receptor (beta chain) derives from a study of vaccination effects on CD4 cells after COVID-19. Study overall: A couple of convalescent pre-vaccine samples were taken 142 and 148 days post-diagnosis.

Profiled with immunoSEQ multiplex PCR; TCRdb holds only in-frame clones, not every one. This table holds 20,000 to 30,000 clones, about 77% found once. Study-level results: Convalescent patients were few in the study, and early post-infection timepoints were absent. Convalescents' post-vaccine spike-reactive clones were mainly new, vaccine-induced.

On this clone itself: As yet, its antigen is unknown.

Prior to sequencing, the ViraFEST assay stimulated PBMC with viral peptide pools, which expanded the antigen-specific CD4+ T cells. Following 10 days of culture, CD4+ T cells were isolated. PCR-confirmed SARS-CoV-2 infection occurred in the person between March and December 2020. Supplemented with 9.5 to 10 IU/ml IL-2 and 9.5 to 10 ug/ml peptides, about 2 million PBMC per well were kept in culture. This clonotype was obtained from a human donor who had a prior SARS-CoV-2 infection. The sequenced sample was CD4+ T cells from PBMCs cultured with HCoV-NL63 spike peptides, obtained before COVID-19 vaccination.

CDR3 sequence (DNA): TGCAGTGCTAGTTTGCGGACTAGCAGAACCGGGGAGCTGTTTTTT. It is translated as CSASLRTSRTGELFF. This chain uses TRBV20-1 with TRBJ2-2, with 8 bases aligning to TRBD2. Germline values: CDR1 DFQATT, CDR2 SNEGSKA (reference sequence). The CDR3 loop spans 15 amino acids. J gave up 5 bases and V 3 bases, and 8 bases lay outside the gene matches.